Listed below are T cell receptor beta chains from one sample, sequenced in a study of T cells in localized non-small cell lung cancer. Using immunoSEQ multiplex PCR, the repertoire was profiled, and TCRdb retains in-frame clones only, with some absent. The profile shows about 41,000 clones, approximately 86% of them singletons. Sequencing was performed on peripheral blood, taken before any cancer treatment. The source is a woman between 18 and 55 years old with stage III lung adenocarcinoma. Both conserved end residues are part of each CDR3. A D gene is named only where the DNA matches it firmly. A clone size is listed for some rows: how often the clone was seen (once, few, many), or a class if it is expanded.

- - TRBJ1-1 TRBV29-1 CSVGRGQNTEAFF TGCAGCGTGGGTCGGGGACAGAACACTGAAGCTTTCTTT
once - TRBJ2-2 TRBV6-4 CASSETRPGELFF TGTGCCAGCAGTGAAACTAGGCCCGGGGAGCTGTTTTTT
- - TRBJ1-2 TRBV7-8 CASSHAPEGYGYTF TGTGCCAGCAGCCACGCACCCGAGGGCTATGGCTACACCTTC
- TRBD1 TRBJ1-3 TRBV9 CASSVQGVGNTIYF TGTGCCAGTAGCGTTCAGGGGGTGGGGAACACCATATATTTT
- - TRBJ1-3 TRBV6-5 CASSYSGKRSGNTIYF TGTGCCAGCAGTTACTCGGGGAAGAGGTCTGGAAACACCATATATTTT
- TRBD1 TRBJ1-3 TRBV9 CASGTGSGNTIYF TGTGCCAGCGGGACAGGGTCTGGAAACACCATATATTTT
- - TRBJ1-1 TRBV5-6 CASSRGGGTEAFF TGTGCCAGCAGCCGCGGGGGGGGCACTGAAGCTTTCTTT
- - TRBJ1-6 TRBV7-2 CASSSRPGDSPLHF TGTGCCAGCAGCTCCCGGCCAGGGGATTCACCCCTCCACTTT
- - TRBJ1-1 TRBV11-2 CASSLGTANTEAFF TGTGCCAGCAGCTTAGGGACAGCCAACACTGAAGCTTTCTTT
- - TRBJ2-2 TRBV5-1 CASRKRSNTGELFF TGCGCCAGCAGGAAAAGGTCGAACACCGGGGAGCTGTTTTTT
- - TRBJ1-1 TRBV18 CASSPGGRNTEAFF TGTGCCAGCTCACCCGGGGGGAGGAACACTGAAGCTTTCTTT
- - TRBJ2-1 TRBV6-6 CATTGYNEQFF TGTGCCACCACAGGGTACAATGAGCAGTTCTTC
- - TRBJ2-7 TRBV5-4 CASSSSSYEQYF TGTGCCAGCAGCTCGAGCTCCTACGAGCAGTACTTC
- - TRBJ1-5 TRBV2 CASGPDLAGQPQHF TGTGCCAGCGGCCCAGACCTAGCTGGGCAGCCCCAGCATTTT
- - TRBJ1-1 TRBV6-5 CASRPQESTEAFF TGTGCCAGCAGGCCACAGGAGTCCACTGAAGCTTTCTTT
- TRBD1 TRBJ1-2 TRBV6-6 CASSYVQGASNGYTF TGTGCCAGCAGTTACGTACAGGGGGCGTCTAATGGCTACACCTTC